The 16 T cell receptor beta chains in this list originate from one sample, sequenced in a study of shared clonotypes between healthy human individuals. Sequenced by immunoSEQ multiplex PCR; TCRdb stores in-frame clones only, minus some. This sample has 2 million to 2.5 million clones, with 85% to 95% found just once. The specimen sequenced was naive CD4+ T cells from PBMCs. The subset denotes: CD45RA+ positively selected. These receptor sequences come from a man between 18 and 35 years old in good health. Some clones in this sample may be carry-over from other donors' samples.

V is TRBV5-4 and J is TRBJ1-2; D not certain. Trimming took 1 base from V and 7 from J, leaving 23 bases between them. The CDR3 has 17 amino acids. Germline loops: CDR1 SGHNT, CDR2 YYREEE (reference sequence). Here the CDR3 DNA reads TGTGCCAGCAGCTTGTTCGGGCAGGAGAAGCTTCAGTCTGGCTACACCTTC. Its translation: CASSLFGQEKLQSGYTF.

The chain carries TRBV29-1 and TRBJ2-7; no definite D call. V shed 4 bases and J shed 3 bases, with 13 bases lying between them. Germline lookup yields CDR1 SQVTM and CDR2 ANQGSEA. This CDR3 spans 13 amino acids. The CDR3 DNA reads TGCAGCGTTGTTGGTAGGCCGGACTACGAGCAGTACTTC. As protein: CSVVGRPDYEQYF.

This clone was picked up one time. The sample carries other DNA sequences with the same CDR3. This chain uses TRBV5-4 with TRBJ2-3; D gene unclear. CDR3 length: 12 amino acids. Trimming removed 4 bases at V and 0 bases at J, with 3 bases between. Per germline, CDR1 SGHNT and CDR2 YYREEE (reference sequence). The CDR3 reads CASSSSTDTQYF. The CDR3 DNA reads TGTGCCAGCAGCAGTAGCACAGATACGCAGTATTTT.

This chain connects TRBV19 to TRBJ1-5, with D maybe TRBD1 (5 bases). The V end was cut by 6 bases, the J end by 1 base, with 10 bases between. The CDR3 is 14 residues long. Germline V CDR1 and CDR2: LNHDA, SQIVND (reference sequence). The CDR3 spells CASSRVASNQPQHF. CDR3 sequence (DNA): TGTGCCAGTAGCAGGGTGGCAAGCAATCAGCCCCAGCATTTT.

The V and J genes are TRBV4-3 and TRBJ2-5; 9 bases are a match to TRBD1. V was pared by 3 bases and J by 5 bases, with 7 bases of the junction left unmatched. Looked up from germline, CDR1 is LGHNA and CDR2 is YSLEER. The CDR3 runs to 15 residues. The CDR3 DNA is TGCGCCAGCAGCCACCGAACAGGGGGCCGGGAGACCCAGTACTTC. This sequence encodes CASSHRTGGRETQYF.

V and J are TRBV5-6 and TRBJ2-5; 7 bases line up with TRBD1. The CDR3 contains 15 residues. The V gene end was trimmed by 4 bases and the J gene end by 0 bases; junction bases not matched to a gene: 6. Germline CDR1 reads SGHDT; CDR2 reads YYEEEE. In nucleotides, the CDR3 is TGTGCCAGCAGCCCCCCCGGGACAGACCAAGAGACCCAGTACTTC. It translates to CASSPPGTDQETQYF.

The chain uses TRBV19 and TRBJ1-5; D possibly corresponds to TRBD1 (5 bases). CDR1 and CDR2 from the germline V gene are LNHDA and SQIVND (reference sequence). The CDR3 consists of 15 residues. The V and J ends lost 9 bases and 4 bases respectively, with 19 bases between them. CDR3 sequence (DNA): TGTGCCAGCTCCTTAGAACGGGGGTTTAATCAGCCCCAGCATTTT. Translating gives CASSLERGFNQPQHF. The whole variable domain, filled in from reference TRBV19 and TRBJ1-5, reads DGGITQSPKYLFRKEGQNVTLSCEQNLNHDAMYWYRQDPGQGLRLIYYSQIVNDFQKGDIAEGYSVSREKKESFPLTVTSAQKNPTAFYLCASSLERGFNQPQHFGDGTRLSIL.

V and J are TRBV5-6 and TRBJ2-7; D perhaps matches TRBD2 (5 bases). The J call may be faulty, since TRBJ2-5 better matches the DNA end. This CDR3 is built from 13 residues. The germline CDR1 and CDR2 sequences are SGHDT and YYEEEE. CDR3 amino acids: CASSWELAGTQYF. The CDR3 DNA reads TGTGCCAGCAGCTGGGAGCTAGCTGGGACCCAGTACTTC.

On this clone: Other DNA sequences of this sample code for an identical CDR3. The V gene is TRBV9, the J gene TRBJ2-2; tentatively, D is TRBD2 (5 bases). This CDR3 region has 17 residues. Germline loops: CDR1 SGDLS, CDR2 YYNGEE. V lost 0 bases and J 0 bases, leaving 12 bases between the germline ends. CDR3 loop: CASSVAGGGPNTGELFF. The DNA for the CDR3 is TGTGCCAGCAGCGTAGCTGGTGGCGGGCCGAACACCGGGGAGCTGTTTTTT. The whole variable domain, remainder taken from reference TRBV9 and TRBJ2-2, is DSGVTQTPKHLITATGQRVTLRCSPRSGDLSVYWYQQSLDQGLQFLIQYYNGEERAKGNILERFSAQQFPDLHSELNLSSLELGDSALYFCASSVAGGGPNTGELFFGEGSRLTVL.

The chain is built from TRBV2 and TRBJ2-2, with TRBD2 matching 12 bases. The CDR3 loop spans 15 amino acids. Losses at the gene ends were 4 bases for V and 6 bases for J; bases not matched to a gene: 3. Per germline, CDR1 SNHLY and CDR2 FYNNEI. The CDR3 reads CASSASGRAAGELFF. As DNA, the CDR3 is TGTGCCAGCAGTGCTAGCGGGAGGGCTGCCGGGGAGCTGTTTTTT.

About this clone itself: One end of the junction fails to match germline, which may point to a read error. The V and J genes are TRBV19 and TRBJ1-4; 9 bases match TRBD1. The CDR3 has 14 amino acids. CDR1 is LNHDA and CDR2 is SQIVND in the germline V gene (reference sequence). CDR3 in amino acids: CASSEQGAKEKLFF. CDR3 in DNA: TGTGCCAGTAGCGAACAGGGGGCTAAAGAAAAACTGTTTTTT.

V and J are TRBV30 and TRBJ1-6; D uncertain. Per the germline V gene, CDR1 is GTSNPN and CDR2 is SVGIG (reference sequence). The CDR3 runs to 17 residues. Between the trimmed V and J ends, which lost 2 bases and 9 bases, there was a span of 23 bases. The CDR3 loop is CAWSSTVHRAVPSPLHF. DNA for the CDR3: TGTGCCTGGAGTTCAACAGTTCATAGGGCGGTCCCTTCACCCCTCCACTTT. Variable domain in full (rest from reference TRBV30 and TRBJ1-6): SQTIHQWPATLVQPVGSPLSLECTVEGTSNPNLYWYRQAAGRGLQLLFYSVGIGQISSEVPQNLSASRPQDRQFILSSKKLLLSDSGFYLCAWSSTVHRAVPSPLHFGNGTRLTVT.

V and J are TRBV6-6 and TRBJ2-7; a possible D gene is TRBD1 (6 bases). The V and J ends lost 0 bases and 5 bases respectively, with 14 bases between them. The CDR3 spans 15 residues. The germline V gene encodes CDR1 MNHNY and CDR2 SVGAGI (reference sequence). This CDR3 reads CASSYSWQGPDEQYF. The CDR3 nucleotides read TGTGCCAGCAGTTACTCGTGGCAGGGGCCGGACGAGCAGTACTTC.

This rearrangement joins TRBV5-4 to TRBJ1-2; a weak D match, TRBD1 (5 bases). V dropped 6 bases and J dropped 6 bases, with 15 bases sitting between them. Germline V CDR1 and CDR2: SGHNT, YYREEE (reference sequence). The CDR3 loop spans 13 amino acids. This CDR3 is CASTLGRADGYTF. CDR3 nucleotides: TGTGCCAGCACCCTGGGACGGGCGGATGGCTACACCTTC.

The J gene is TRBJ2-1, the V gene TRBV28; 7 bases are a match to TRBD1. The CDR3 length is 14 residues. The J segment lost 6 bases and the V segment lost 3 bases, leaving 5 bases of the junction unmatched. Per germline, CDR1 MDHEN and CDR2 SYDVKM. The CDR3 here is CASSFWTGSNEQFF. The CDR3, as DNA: TGTGCCAGCAGTTTTTGGACAGGCAGCAATGAGCAGTTCTTC.

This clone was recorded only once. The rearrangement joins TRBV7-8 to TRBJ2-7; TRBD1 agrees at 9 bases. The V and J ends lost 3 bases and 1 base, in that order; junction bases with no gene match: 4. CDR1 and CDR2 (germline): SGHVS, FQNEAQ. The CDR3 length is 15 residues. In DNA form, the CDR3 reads TGTGCCAGCAGCTTGGACAGGGGTGCTTCCTACGAGCAGTACTTC. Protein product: CASSLDRGASYEQYF.